The 30 T cell receptor beta chains in this list originate from one sample, sequenced in a study of T cells in Graves' hyperthyroidism and ophthalmopathy. TCR beta CDR3 regions were amplified from RNA. Primed by the HTBI set, a first-round RT-PCR was run on the TCR CDR3. TCRdb fed the multiplex PCR reads into MiXCR, producing one record per CDR3 protein. The sample has about 720,000 distinct CDR3 sequences; about a sixth are singletons. Sequenced input: blood. All receptors derive from a man in his late teens or twenties with Graves' hyperthyroidism.

This clonotype has ten or more counts. The CDR3 DNA sequence: TGTGCCAGCAGCCGGGACAGGGGAGGAGAGACCCAGTACTTC. Translation gives CASSRDRGGETQYF. The chain has TRBV7-2 and TRBJ2-5; TRBD1 aligns across 10 bases. Germline V gives CDR1 SGHTA, CDR2 FQGNSA. The CDR3 is 14 residues long. J gave up 4 bases and V 5 bases, and 4 bases lay outside the gene matches.

This clonotype was detected ten times or more. This rearrangement joins TRBV6-1 to TRBJ2-1; D is unresolved. Between the trimmed V and J ends, which lost 7 bases and 0 bases, there was a span of 13 bases. This CDR3 contains 15 residues. Germline lookup yields CDR1 MNHNS and CDR2 SASEGT. The CDR3 loop is CASTAPHVSYNEQFF. CDR3 in DNA: TGTGCCAGCACAGCGCCACACGTCTCCTACAATGAGCAGTTCTTC.

The chain couples TRBV28 to TRBJ2-2; 7 bases line up with TRBD1. The CDR3 runs to 15 residues. Per germline, CDR1 MDHEN and CDR2 SYDVKM. Germline trimming cut 2 bases from V and 6 bases from J; bases unmatched to any gene: 6. The CDR3 loop reads CASSLKGADAGELFF. The CDR3 DNA reads as TGTGCCAGCAGTTTAAAGGGGGCCGACGCCGGGGAGCTGTTTTTT.

This clonotype was detected only a few times. The chain employs TRBV27 and TRBJ1-6, with D unclear. The V gene's germline CDR1 is MNHEY and CDR2 SMNVEV (reference sequence). V shed 3 bases and J shed 1 base, with 4 bases lying between them. The CDR3 totals 14 residues. CDR3 in amino acids: CASSLRSYNSPLHF. CDR3 DNA sequence: TGTGCCAGCAGTTTGAGGTCCTATAATTCACCCCTCCACTTT.

This clonotype was counted many times. This chain uses TRBV28 with TRBJ2-7, with unresolved D. The CDR3 totals 15 residues. V was shortened by 5 bases and J by 6 bases, with 20 bases between the two germline ends. Germline V gives CDR1 MDHEN, CDR2 SYDVKM. The DNA of the CDR3 is TGTGCCAGCAGTCCCTGGTCAGGCGAGTCTTCCGAGCAGTACTTC. Amino acid sequence: CASSPWSGESSEQYF.

V usage is TRBV4-1 and J usage is TRBJ2-1; weak D call: TRBD1 (6 bases). V gave up 0 bases and J gave up 8 bases, with 17 bases separating them. The CDR3 is 16 residues long. Germline-derived CDR1 and CDR2 are MGHRA and YSYEKL. This CDR3 reads CASSQEKGTNSDEQFF. The CDR3 bases are TGCGCCAGCAGCCAAGAGAAGGGGACAAATTCCGATGAGCAGTTCTTC.

This clonotype has at least ten counts. The chain joins TRBV28 to TRBJ1-1, with D tentatively TRBD1 (5 bases). Trimming took off 5 bases at V and 4 bases at J, with 23 bases between the two ends. From germline, CDR1 is MDHEN and CDR2 SYDVKM. This CDR3 is 17 amino acids long. CDR3 coding DNA: TGTGCCAGCAGTCCTCTCCACTCGGGACCCTGGGGCACTGAAGCTTTCTTT. Protein product: CASSPLHSGPWGTEAFF. Full variable domain (missing parts from reference TRBV28 and TRBJ1-1): DVKVTQSSRYLVKRTGEKVFLECVQDMDHENMFWYRQDPGLGLRLIYFSYDVKMKEKGDIPEGYSVSREKKERFSLILESASTNQTSMYLCASSPLHSGPWGTEAFFGQGTRLTVV.

This clonotype was seen a few times. The chain has TRBV7-2 and TRBJ1-2; 8 nucleotides agree with TRBD1. The germline gives CDR1 SGHTA, CDR2 FQGNSA. The J segment lost 8 bases and the V segment lost 4 bases, leaving 9 bases of the junction unmatched. The CDR3 sequence is 14 residues long. The DNA of the CDR3 is TGTGCCAGCAGCTCGGGACAGGTCTGGGAAGGCTACACCTTC. It codes for CASSSGQVWEGYTF.

The genes are TRBV19 and TRBJ2-4; D gene unclear. V gave up 3 bases and J gave up 2 bases, with 11 bases separating them. Germline V gene sequence: CDR1 LNHDA, CDR2 SQIVND (reference sequence). The CDR3 runs 15 residues. The CDR3 sequence is CASSIGGRTKNIQYF. Written as DNA, the CDR3 is TGTGCCAGTAGTATTGGCGGCAGAACCAAAAACATTCAGTACTTC.

The table lists this clonotype with many counts. This chain uses TRBV11-3 with TRBJ1-1; D is possibly TRBD1 (5 bases). The CDR3 length is 13 residues. In germline, CDR1 is SGHNT, CDR2 YENEEA. Trimming shortened V by 6 bases and J by 4 bases, and 12 bases separated the two germline ends. CDR3 DNA: TGTGCCAGCAGGTACACGGGGACCACTGAAGCTTTCTTT. Amino acids: CASRYTGTTEAFF.

This clonotype showed up just a few times. V and J are TRBV20-1 and TRBJ1-5; TRBD1 might be the D (5 bases). There are 14 residues in the CDR3. The ends were cut back, 0 bases at V and 4 bases at J, with 10 bases in the middle. CDR1 and CDR2 (germline): DFQATT, SNEGSKA (reference sequence). CDR3 DNA: TGCAGTGCTAGAGAACCGGAGGGGAATCAGCCCCAGCATTTT. Its protein is CSAREPEGNQPQHF.

The genes are TRBV28 and TRBJ2-2; 9 bases fit TRBD1. The germline V gene encodes CDR1 MDHEN and CDR2 SYDVKM. The length of the CDR3 is 16 residues. Trimming took 2 bases from V and 5 from J; bases not matched to a gene: 6. CDR3 sequence reads: CASSLGTGIMTGELFF. CDR3 coding DNA: TGTGCCAGCAGTTTAGGGACAGGGATTATGACCGGGGAGCTGTTTTTT.

This clonotype was seen a handful of times. The V gene is TRBV5-1, the J gene TRBJ2-3; 12 nucleotides line up with TRBD2. This CDR3 is built from 16 residues. Germline V gene lookup returns CDR1 SGHRS and CDR2 YFSETQ. J gave up 3 bases and V 4 bases, and 6 bases lay outside the gene matches. CDR3 bases: TGCGCCAGCAGCATGACCCTAGCGGGAGGGACAGATACGCAGTATTTT. Amino acid sequence: CASSMTLAGGTDTQYF. Full variable domain (outside the CDR3, taken from reference TRBV5-1 and TRBJ2-3): KAGVTQTPRYLIKTRGQQVTLSCSPISGHRSVSWYQQTPGQGLQFLFEYFSETQRNKGNFPGRFSGRQFSNSRSEMNVSTLELGDSALYLCASSMTLAGGTDTQYFGPGTRLTVL.

This clonotype was counted ten times or more. The gene calls are TRBV7-2 and TRBJ2-7; D not resolved. Per germline, CDR1 SGHTA and CDR2 FQGNSA. V shed 7 bases and J shed 2 bases, with 15 bases lying between them. CDR3 size: 14 residues. In nucleotides, the CDR3 is TGTGCCAGCACCAGGCACCCCGTTACCTACGAGCAGTACTTC. The encoded protein is CASTRHPVTYEQYF. The variable domain in full, with the rest retrieved from reference TRBV7-2 and TRBJ2-7, is GAGVSQSPSNKVTEKGKDVELRCDPISGHTALYWYRQSLGQGLEFLIYFQGNSAPDKSGLPSDRFSAERTGGSVSTLTIQRTQQEDSAVYLCASTRHPVTYEQYFGPGTRLTVT.

This clonotype came up many times. The rearrangement links TRBV25-1 to TRBJ2-3; 8 bases map to TRBD2. This CDR3 is built from 18 residues. Germline V gene sequence: CDR1 MGHDK, CDR2 SYGVNS. Unmatched junction bases numbered 16, after V lost 6 bases and J lost 2 bases. DNA for the CDR3: TGTGCCAGCAGGGACGCCACGGGACTAGAAGCCCCCACAGATACGCAGTATTTT. Translated: CASRDATGLEAPTDTQYF.

This clonotype was counted a few times. V gene TRBV2 combines with J gene TRBJ2-1; TRBD1 agrees at 7 bases. In germline, CDR1 is SNHLY, CDR2 FYNNEI. The CDR3 runs 16 residues. After removal of 7 bases from V and 2 bases from J, the junction contained 11 bases not matched to a gene. The CDR3 region is CASKGGLVGPYNEQFF. The CDR3 DNA sequence: TGTGCCAGCAAAGGGGGCCTAGTAGGCCCCTACAATGAGCAGTTCTTC.

This chain connects TRBV7-2 to TRBJ2-4; the D is unclear. Between the trimmed V and J ends, which lost 1 base and 0 bases, there was a span of 10 bases. The germline V gene encodes CDR1 SGHTA and CDR2 FQGNSA. This CDR3 is built from 16 residues. Here the CDR3 DNA reads TGTGCCAGCAGCTTAGAAGTAGCATTAGCCAAAAACATTCAGTACTTC. Protein sequence: CASSLEVALAKNIQYF.

This clonotype was recorded many times. The chain joins TRBV20-1 to TRBJ2-4; maybe TRBD2 (6 bases). This CDR3 contains 14 residues. Germline V gene data show CDR1 as DFQATT and CDR2 as SNEGSKA (reference sequence). V was shortened by 4 bases and J by 8 bases, with 18 bases between the two germline ends. The CDR3 loop reads CSATLGSSADIQYF. CDR3 DNA sequence: TGCAGTGCTACTCTCGGGAGTTCGGCGGACATTCAGTACTTC.

This clonotype was detected ten times or more. This chain uses TRBV28 with TRBJ1-2, with TRBD1 as a possible D gene (6 bases). Germline V gives CDR1 MDHEN, CDR2 SYDVKM. Trimming shortened V by 7 bases and J by 4 bases, and 19 bases separated the two germline ends. The CDR3 loop spans 15 amino acids. This chain's CDR3 is CASTPEGVLVYGYTF. In DNA form, the CDR3 reads TGTGCCAGCACCCCCGAGGGGGTTTTAGTCTATGGCTACACCTTC.

This clonotype was seen ten or more times. V and J are TRBV6-1 and TRBJ2-1, with 8 nucleotides matching TRBD2. Losses at the gene ends were 11 bases for V and 6 bases for J; bases not matched to a gene: 15. Germline-derived CDR1 and CDR2 are MNHNS and SASEGT. The CDR3 loop spans 15 amino acids. The CDR3 protein is CAAKVAGGPLNEQFF. CDR3 nucleotides: TGTGCCGCAAAGGTGGCGGGAGGTCCCCTCAATGAGCAGTTCTTC.

This clonotype was detected ten times or more. The V and J genes are TRBV20-1 and TRBJ2-1; D gene unclear. This CDR3 spans 11 amino acids. Germline V CDR1 and CDR2: DFQATT, SNEGSKA (reference sequence). V dropped 1 base and J dropped 4 bases, with 2 bases sitting between them. In nucleotides, the CDR3 is TGCAGTGCTAGAGGATACAATGAGCAGTTCTTC. It specifies CSARGYNEQFF.

This clonotype was found a few times. V gene TRBV20-1 combines with J gene TRBJ2-3, with TRBD2 as a possible D gene (5 bases). The germline CDR1 and CDR2 sequences are DFQATT and SNEGSKA (reference sequence). The length of the CDR3 is 15 residues. The CDR3 protein is CDPNSEEEDTDTQYF. CDR3 nucleotides: TGCGACCCTAATTCGGAGGAGGAGGACACAGATACGCAGTATTTT.

This clonotype has ten or more counts. V is TRBV7-2 and J is TRBJ2-1; 11 nucleotides line up with TRBD2. From germline, CDR1 is SGHTA and CDR2 FQGNSA. This CDR3 region has 16 residues. V gave up 5 bases and J gave up 8 bases; unmatched junction bases: 11. DNA for the CDR3: TGTGCCAGCAGCCCCAACGAACTAGCGGGAGTGGATGAGCAGTTCTTC. Its translation is CASSPNELAGVDEQFF.

This clonotype was found a few times. The rearrangement uses TRBV16 and TRBJ1-2; D is uncertain. This CDR3 contains 12 residues. V shed 4 bases and J shed 8 bases, with 11 bases lying between them. Germline V CDR1 and CDR2: KGHSY, FQNENV. In DNA form, the CDR3 reads TGTGCCAGCAGCCCCGATAGGGAAGGCTACACCTTC. Translation gives CASSPDREGYTF.

This chain links TRBV2 with TRBJ2-1, with D unclear. The CDR3 loop spans 15 amino acids. V was trimmed by 4 bases and J by 5 bases, leaving 15 bases between them. Germline CDR1 is SNHLY and CDR2 is FYNNEI. CDR3 sequence: CASSVRQFPNNEQFF. The CDR3 nucleotides read TGTGCCAGCAGTGTTCGGCAGTTTCCCAACAATGAGCAGTTCTTC.

This clonotype was found many times. The V and J genes are TRBV2 and TRBJ1-1, with D uncertain. The CDR3 runs 13 residues. Trimming shortened V by 3 bases and J by 0 bases, and 5 bases separated the two germline ends. Germline CDR1 is SNHLY and CDR2 is FYNNEI. CDR3 region: CASSEILNTEAFF. Written as DNA, the CDR3 is TGTGCCAGCAGTGAGATCCTGAACACTGAAGCTTTCTTT.

This clonotype has a count of ten or more. This chain connects TRBV24-1 to TRBJ2-3; D gene unclear. This CDR3 region has 14 residues. CDR1 is KGHDR and CDR2 is SFDVKD in the germline V gene. Between the trimmed V and J ends, which lost 5 bases and 2 bases, there was a span of 10 bases. CDR3 bases: TGTGCCACCAGTGCGGCAGGACCCACAGATACGCAGTATTTT. Amino acid sequence: CATSAAGPTDTQYF.

This clonotype occurred a few times. The V and J genes are TRBV20-1 and TRBJ1-1, with 9 bases aligning to TRBD1. The CDR3 is 14 residues long. Trimming at V came to 6 bases and at J to 1 base, leaving 6 bases not matched to a gene. Per the germline V gene, CDR1 is DFQATT and CDR2 is SNEGSKA (reference sequence). The CDR3 nucleotides are TGCAGTGCCCGGACAGGGGCTTCGAACACTGAAGCTTTCTTT. It translates to CSARTGASNTEAFF.

In this sample, this clonotype turned up a few times. V is TRBV20-1 and J is TRBJ2-7; 12 bases line up with TRBD2. Germline loops: CDR1 DFQATT, CDR2 SNEGSKA (reference sequence). This CDR3 has 15 amino acids. V lost 3 bases, J lost 6 bases, and 9 bases stayed unmatched. CDR3 residues: CSASPASGRAPEQYF. CDR3 sequence (DNA): TGCAGTGCTAGCCCCGCTAGCGGGAGGGCTCCCGAGCAGTACTTC.

The rearrangement uses TRBV12-3 or TRBV12-4 and TRBJ2-3; no clear D gene. Trimming removed 6 bases from V and 2 bases from J, with 6 bases in between. This CDR3 contains 12 residues. The CDR3 sequence is CASRDHTDTQYF. The CDR3, as DNA: TGTGCCAGCAGGGACCACACAGATACGCAGTATTTT.